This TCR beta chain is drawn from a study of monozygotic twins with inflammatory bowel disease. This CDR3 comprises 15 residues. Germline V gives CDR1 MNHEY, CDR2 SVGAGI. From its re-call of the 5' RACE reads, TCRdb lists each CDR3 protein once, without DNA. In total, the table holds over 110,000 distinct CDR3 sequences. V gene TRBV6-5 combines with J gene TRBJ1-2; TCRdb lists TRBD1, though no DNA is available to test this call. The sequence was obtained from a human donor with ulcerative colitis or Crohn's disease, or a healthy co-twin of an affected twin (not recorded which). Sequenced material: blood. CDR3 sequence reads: CASSYSDTGATGYTF.